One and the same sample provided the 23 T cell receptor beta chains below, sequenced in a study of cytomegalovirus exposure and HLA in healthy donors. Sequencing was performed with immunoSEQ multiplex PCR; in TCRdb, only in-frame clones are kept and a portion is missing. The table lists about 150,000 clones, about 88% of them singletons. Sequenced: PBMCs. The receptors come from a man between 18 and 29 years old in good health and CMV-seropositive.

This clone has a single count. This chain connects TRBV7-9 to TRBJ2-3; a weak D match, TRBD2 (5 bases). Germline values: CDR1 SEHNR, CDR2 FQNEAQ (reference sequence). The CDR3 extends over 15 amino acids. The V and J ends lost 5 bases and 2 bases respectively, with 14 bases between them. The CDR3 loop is CASSVWTEDTDTQYF. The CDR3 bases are TGTGCCAGCAGCGTTTGGACGGAGGACACAGATACGCAGTATTTT.

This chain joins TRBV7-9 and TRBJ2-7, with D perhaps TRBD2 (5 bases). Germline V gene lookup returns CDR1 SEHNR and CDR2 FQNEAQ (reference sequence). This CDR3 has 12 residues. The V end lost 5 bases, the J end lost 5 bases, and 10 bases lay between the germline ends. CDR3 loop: CASSPGGDEQYF. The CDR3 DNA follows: TGTGCCAGCAGCCCCGGAGGCGACGAGCAGTACTTC. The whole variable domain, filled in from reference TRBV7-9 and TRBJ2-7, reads DTGVSQNPRHKITKRGQNVTFRCDPISEHNRLYWYRQTLGQGPEFLTYFQNEAQLEKSRLLSDRFSAERPKGSFSTLEIQRTEQGDSAMYLCASSPGGDEQYFGPGTRLTVT.

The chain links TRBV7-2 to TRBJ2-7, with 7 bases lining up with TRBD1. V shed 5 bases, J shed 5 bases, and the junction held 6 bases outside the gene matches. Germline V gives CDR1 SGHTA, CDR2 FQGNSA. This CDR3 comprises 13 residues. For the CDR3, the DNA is TGTGCCAGCAGCACACCAGACAGGGACGAGCAGTACTTC. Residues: CASSTPDRDEQYF.

In nucleotides, the CDR3 is TGTGCCAGCAGGTACAGGGGGGGCACTGAAGCTTTCTTT. Its translation is CASRYRGGTEAFF. The chain has TRBV6-5 and TRBJ1-1, with 8 nucleotides matching TRBD1. The J segment lost 4 bases and the V segment lost 6 bases, leaving 4 bases of the junction unmatched. The CDR3 sequence is 13 residues long. Germline assignment: CDR1 MNHEY and CDR2 SVGAGI.

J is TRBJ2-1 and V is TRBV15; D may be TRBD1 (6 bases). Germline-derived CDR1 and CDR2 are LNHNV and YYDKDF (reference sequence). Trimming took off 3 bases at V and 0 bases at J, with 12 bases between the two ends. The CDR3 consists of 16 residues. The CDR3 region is CATSRATGSSYNEQFF. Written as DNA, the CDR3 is TGTGCCACCAGCAGGGCGACAGGTAGCTCCTACAATGAGCAGTTCTTC.

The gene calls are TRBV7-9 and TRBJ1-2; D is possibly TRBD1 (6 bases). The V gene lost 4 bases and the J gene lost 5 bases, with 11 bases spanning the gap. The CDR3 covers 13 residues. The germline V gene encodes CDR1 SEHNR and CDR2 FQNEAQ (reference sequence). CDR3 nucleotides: TGTGCCAGCAGCTCACGGGACATTTATGGCTACACCTTC. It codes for CASSSRDIYGYTF.

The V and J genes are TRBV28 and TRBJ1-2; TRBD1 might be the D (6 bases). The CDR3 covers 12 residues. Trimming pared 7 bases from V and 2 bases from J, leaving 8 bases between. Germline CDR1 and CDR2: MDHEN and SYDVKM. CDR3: CASMRGNYGYTF. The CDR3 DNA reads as TGTGCCAGCATGAGGGGGAACTATGGCTACACCTTC.

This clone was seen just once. The CDR3 loop reads CASRGRGSYNEQFF. CDR3 bases: TGTGCCAGTAGGGGCAGGGGATCCTACAATGAGCAGTTCTTC. The rearrangement uses TRBV7-8 and TRBJ2-1, with D maybe TRBD1 (6 bases). Trimming stripped 9 bases from V and 1 base from J, with 13 bases between. Germline assignment: CDR1 SGHVS and CDR2 FQNEAQ. The CDR3 is 14 amino acids.

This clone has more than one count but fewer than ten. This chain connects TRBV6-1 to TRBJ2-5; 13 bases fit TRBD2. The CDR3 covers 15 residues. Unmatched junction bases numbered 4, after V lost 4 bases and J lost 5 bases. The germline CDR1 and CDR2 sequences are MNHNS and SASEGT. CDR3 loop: CASSVTSGGSETQYF. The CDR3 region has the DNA TGTGCCAGCAGTGTGACTAGCGGGGGGTCGGAGACCCAGTACTTC.

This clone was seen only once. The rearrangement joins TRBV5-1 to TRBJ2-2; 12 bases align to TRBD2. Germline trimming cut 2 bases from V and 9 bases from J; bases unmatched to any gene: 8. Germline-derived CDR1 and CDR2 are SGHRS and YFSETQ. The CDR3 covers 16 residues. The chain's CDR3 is CASSFRLAGVPRELFF. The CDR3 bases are TGCGCCAGCAGCTTTCGACTAGCGGGAGTCCCCAGGGAGCTGTTTTTT.

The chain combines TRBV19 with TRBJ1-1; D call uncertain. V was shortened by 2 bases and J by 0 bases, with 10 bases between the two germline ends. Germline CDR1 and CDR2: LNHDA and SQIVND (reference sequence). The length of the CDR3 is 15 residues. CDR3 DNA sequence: TGTGCCAGTAGTATAATAGAACGGGTGAACACTGAAGCTTTCTTT. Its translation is CASSIIERVNTEAFF.

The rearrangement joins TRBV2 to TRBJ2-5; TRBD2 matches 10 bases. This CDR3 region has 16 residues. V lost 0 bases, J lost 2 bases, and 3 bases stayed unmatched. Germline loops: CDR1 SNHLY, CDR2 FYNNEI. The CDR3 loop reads CASSEASGGLQETQYF. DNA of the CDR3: TGTGCCAGCAGTGAAGCTAGCGGGGGGCTACAAGAGACCCAGTACTTC.

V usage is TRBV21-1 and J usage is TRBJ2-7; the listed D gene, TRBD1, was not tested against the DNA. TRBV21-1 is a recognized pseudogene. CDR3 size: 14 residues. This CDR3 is CASSKAKVRYEQYF. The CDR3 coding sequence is TGTGCCAGCAGCAAAGCGAAGGTCAGGTACGAGCAGTACTTC.

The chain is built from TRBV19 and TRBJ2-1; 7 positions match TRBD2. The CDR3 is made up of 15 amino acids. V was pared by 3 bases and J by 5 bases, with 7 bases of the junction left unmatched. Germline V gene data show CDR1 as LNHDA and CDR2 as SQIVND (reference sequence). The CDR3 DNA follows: TGTGCCAGTAGTATTCTGCTTCGGGAGGACAATGAGCAGTTCTTC. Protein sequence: CASSILLREDNEQFF.

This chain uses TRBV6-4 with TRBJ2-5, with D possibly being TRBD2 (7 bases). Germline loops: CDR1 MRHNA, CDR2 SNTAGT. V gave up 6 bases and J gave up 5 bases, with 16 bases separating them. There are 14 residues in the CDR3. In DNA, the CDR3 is TGTGCCAGCAGCCCGGACGGGGGGCTGGAGACCCAGTACTTC. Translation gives CASSPDGGLETQYF.

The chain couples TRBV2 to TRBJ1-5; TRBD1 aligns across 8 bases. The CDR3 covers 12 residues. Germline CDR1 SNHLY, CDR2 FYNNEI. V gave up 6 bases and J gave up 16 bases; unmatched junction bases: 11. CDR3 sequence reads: CASSLDRGPLHF. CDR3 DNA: TGTGCCAGCAGCCTAGACAGGGGCCCTCTTCATTTT.

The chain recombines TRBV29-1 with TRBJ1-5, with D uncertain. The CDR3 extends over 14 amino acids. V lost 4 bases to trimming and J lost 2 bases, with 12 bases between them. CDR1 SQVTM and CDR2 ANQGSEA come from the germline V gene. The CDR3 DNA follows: TGCAGCGTTGGGGAGGCTCATGGCAATCAGCCCCAGCATTTT. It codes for CSVGEAHGNQPQHF.

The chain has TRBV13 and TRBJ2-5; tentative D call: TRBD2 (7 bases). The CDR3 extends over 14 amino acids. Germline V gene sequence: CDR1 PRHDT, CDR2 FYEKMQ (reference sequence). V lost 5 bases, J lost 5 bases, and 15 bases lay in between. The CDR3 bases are TGTGCCAGCAGCCACCGGGGGGCGCGGGAGACCCAGTACTTC. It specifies CASSHRGARETQYF.

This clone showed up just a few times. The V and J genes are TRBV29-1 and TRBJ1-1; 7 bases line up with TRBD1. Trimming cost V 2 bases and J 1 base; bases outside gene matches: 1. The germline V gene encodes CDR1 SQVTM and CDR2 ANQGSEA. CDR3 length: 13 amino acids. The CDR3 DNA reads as TGCAGCGTTGAATCAGGGGGGAACACTGAAGCTTTCTTT. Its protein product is CSVESGGNTEAFF.

CDR3 in amino acids: CASSPGDRNEKLFF. CDR3 nucleotide sequence: TGTGCCAGCAGCCCAGGGGACAGAAATGAAAAACTGTTTTTT. The chain uses TRBV6-5 and TRBJ1-4; the match to TRBD1 covers 7 bases. There are 14 residues in the CDR3. Germline loops: CDR1 MNHEY, CDR2 SVGAGI. The V gene end was trimmed by 6 bases and the J gene end by 5 bases; junction bases not matched to a gene: 6.

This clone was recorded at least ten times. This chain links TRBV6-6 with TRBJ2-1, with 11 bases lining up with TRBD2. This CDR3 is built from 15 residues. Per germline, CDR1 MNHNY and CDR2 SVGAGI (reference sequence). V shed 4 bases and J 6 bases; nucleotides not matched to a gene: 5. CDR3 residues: CASSSRLAGLNEQFF. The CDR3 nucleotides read TGTGCCAGCAGTTCTCGACTAGCGGGACTCAATGAGCAGTTCTTC.

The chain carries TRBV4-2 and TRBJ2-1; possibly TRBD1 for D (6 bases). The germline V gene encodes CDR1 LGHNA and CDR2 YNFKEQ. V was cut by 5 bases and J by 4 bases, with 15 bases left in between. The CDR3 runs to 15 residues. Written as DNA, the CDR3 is TGTGCCAGCAGCGACCTGGGGGCTCGTTACAATGAGCAGTTCTTC. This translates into CASSDLGARYNEQFF.

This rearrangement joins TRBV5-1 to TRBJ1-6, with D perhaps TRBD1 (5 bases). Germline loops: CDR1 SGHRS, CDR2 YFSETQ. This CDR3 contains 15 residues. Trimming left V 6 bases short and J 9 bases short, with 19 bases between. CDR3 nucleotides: TGCGCCAGCACCTCGGGAGGCAGGGCGAGTTCACCCCTCCACTTT. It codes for CASTSGGRASSPLHF.